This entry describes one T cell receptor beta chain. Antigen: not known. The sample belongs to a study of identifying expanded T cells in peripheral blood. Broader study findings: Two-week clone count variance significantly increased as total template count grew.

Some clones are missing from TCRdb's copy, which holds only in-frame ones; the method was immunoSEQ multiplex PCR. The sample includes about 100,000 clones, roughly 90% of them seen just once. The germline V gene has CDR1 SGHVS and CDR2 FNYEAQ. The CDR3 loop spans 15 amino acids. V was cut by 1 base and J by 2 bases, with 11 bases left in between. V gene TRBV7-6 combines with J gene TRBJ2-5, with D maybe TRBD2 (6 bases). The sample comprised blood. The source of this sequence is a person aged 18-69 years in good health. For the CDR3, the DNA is TGTGCCAGCAGCTTAGTTGCGGGGAAACAAGAGACCCAGTACTTC. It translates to CASSLVAGKQETQYF.